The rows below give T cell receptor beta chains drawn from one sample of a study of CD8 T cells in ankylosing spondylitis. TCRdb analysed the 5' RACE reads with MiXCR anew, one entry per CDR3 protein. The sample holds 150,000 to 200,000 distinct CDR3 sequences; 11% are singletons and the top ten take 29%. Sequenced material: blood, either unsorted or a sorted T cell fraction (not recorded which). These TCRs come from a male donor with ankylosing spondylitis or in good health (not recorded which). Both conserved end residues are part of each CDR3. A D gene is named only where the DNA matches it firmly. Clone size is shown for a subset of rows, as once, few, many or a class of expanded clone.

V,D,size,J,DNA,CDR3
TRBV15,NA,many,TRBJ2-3,TGTGCCACCAGCAGACTGATTATAGCGGATACGCAGTATTTT,CATSRLIIADTQYF
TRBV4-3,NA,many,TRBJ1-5,TGCGCCAGCAGCCAAGAGGCCTATAGCAATCAGCCCCAGCATTTT,CASSQEAYSNQPQHF
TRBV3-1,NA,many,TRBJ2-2,TGTGCCAGCAGCCAAGGTCCGGGGCGCGCCGGGGAGCTGTTTTTT,CASSQGPGRAGELFF
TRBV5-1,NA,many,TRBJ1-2,TGCGCCAGCAGCTTGGGACAGGTTAACTATGGCTACACCTTC,CASSLGQVNYGYTF
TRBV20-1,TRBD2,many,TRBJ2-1,TGCAGTGCTGGGATAGCGGGAGTATATGAGCAGTTCTTC,CSAGIAGVYEQFF
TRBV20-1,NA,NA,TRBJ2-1,TGCAGTGCTAGCGTCCAGGGCAATGAGCAGTTCTTC,CSASVQGNEQFF
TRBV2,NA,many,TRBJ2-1,TGTGCCAGCAGGCGTTCCTACAATGAGCAGTTCTTC,CASRRSYNEQFF
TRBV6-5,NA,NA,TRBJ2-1,TGTGCCAGCGGGCTGGGGGACAATGAGCAGTTCTTC,CASGLGDNEQFF
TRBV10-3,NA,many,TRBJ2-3,TGTGCCATCAGTGAGGAAGTGGATACGCAGTATTTT,CAISEEVDTQYF
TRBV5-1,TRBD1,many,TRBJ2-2,TGCGCCAGCAGCTTTTTGAGACAGGGAATCACCGGGGAGCTGTTTTTT,CASSFLRQGITGELFF
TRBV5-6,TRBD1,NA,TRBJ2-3,TGTGCCAGCAGCTTGGGAGGACAGGGGCGATCCACAGATACGCAGTATTTT,CASSLGGQGRSTDTQYF